Below, 15 T cell receptor beta chains from the same sample are listed, as sequenced in a study of blood T cell repertoires in COVID-19. Sequencing was performed with immunoSEQ multiplex PCR; in TCRdb, only in-frame clones are kept and a portion is missing. The table has 97,000 or so clones, more than 90% seen once; the top ten hold about 3.9%. The specimen sequenced was peripheral blood. The receptor set was obtained from a man aged 18 to 30 with acute or convalescent COVID-19.

This chain links TRBV6-5 with TRBJ1-5; 8 bases are a match to TRBD1. The V and J ends lost 5 bases and 2 bases, in that order; junction bases with no gene match: 5. The length of the CDR3 is 15 residues. The germline CDR1 and CDR2 sequences are MNHEY and SVGAGI. The CDR3: CASSKKGQGNQPQHF. DNA for the CDR3: TGTGCCAGCAGTAAAAAGGGACAGGGCAATCAGCCCCAGCATTTT.

The chain uses TRBV2 and TRBJ1-5, with 10 bases lining up with TRBD1. From germline, CDR1 is SNHLY and CDR2 FYNNEI. J gave up 7 bases and V 3 bases, and 9 bases lay outside the gene matches. This CDR3 has 16 residues. This CDR3 reads CASSERAWTGGQPQHF. CDR3 coding DNA: TGTGCCAGCAGTGAGAGAGCGTGGACAGGGGGACAGCCCCAGCATTTT.

The chain links TRBV4-1 to TRBJ1-5, with 9 bases aligning to TRBD1. The CDR3 consists of 14 residues. Germline V lookup: CDR1 MGHRA, CDR2 YSYEKL. V gave up 1 base and J gave up 9 bases; unmatched junction bases: 4. This CDR3 reads CASSQGTGAAPQHF. Here the CDR3 DNA reads TGCGCCAGCAGCCAAGGGACAGGGGCTGCGCCCCAGCATTTT.

The V gene is TRBV5-1, the J gene TRBJ2-7; TRBD2 agrees at 11 bases. V shed 2 bases and J 7 bases; nucleotides not matched to a gene: 8. The germline gives CDR1 SGHRS, CDR2 YFSETQ. The CDR3 is 15 residues long. This chain's CDR3 is CASSFTSGSLGEQYF. As DNA, the CDR3 is TGCGCCAGCAGCTTTACTAGCGGGAGTCTCGGGGAGCAGTACTTC.

This chain connects TRBV20-1 to TRBJ2-7; 8 nucleotides align to TRBD1. CDR1 is DFQATT, CDR2 SNEGSKA, per germline (reference sequence). Trimming cost V 3 bases and J 0 bases; bases outside gene matches: 4. There are 14 residues in the CDR3. The chain's CDR3 is CSASPTGDSYEQYF. The CDR3 nucleotides are TGCAGTGCTAGTCCGACAGGGGACTCCTACGAGCAGTACTTC.

V and J are TRBV9 and TRBJ1-4; 9 positions agree with TRBD1. Germline V gene sequence: CDR1 SGDLS, CDR2 YYNGEE. The junction had 10 bases not matched to a gene; V was cut back by 4 bases and J by 6 bases. The CDR3 runs 16 residues. CDR3 bases: TGTGCCAGCAGCTACGATACGGGACAGGGAGATGAAAAACTGTTTTTT. Protein product: CASSYDTGQGDEKLFF.

The sample holds one count of this clone. The chain carries TRBV4-1 and TRBJ2-5, with D maybe TRBD1 (6 bases). CDR3 length: 14 amino acids. Per the germline V gene, CDR1 is MGHRA and CDR2 is YSYEKL. Between the trimmed V and J ends, which lost 3 bases and 5 bases, there was a span of 13 bases. CDR3 nucleotide sequence: TGCGCCAGCAGCCAGCAGGGGCCCCAGGAGACCCAGTACTTC. Amino acid sequence: CASSQQGPQETQYF.

V usage is TRBV27 and J usage is TRBJ1-4, with a possible D match to TRBD1 (6 bases). V dropped 4 bases and J dropped 0 bases, with 9 bases sitting between them. The CDR3 covers 15 residues. The germline V gene has CDR1 MNHEY and CDR2 SMNVEV (reference sequence). This CDR3 reads CASSYGQSTNEKLFF. CDR3 DNA sequence: TGTGCCAGCAGTTACGGACAGTCAACTAATGAAAAACTGTTTTTT.

This clone was seen a few times. This chain links TRBV15 with TRBJ1-2; 9 positions match TRBD1. This CDR3 spans 16 amino acids. The J segment lost 2 bases and the V segment lost 0 bases, leaving 4 bases of the junction unmatched. Germline loops: CDR1 LNHNV, CDR2 YYDKDF (reference sequence). CDR3: CATSRDRGQGNYGYTF. The CDR3 region has the DNA TGTGCCACCAGCAGAGATCGCGGACAGGGGAACTATGGCTACACCTTC.

This rearrangement joins TRBV5-6 to TRBJ2-7; a weak D match, TRBD1 (6 bases). Germline CDR1 SGHDT, CDR2 YYEEEE. CDR3 length: 13 residues. Between the trimmed V and J ends, which lost 1 base and 6 bases, there was a span of 11 bases. DNA for the CDR3: TGTGCCAGCAGCTTGAACAGGGACGGCGAGCAGTACTTC. Translated: CASSLNRDGEQYF.

The chain uses TRBV12-5 and TRBJ1-4, with 10 bases identical to TRBD1. The trim removed 1 base at V and 6 bases at J, leaving 17 bases unmatched. The germline V gene encodes CDR1 LGHNT and CDR2 FRNRAP. This CDR3 region has 20 residues. This chain's CDR3 is CASGLASGFFLGTGDEKLFF. The CDR3 nucleotides are TGTGCTAGTGGTTTGGCCTCCGGGTTTTTTTTGGGGACAGGGGATGAAAAACTGTTTTTT.

The chain joins TRBV9 to TRBJ1-1; D unclear. The CDR3 length is 13 residues. Trimming took off 2 bases at V and 3 bases at J, with 8 bases between the two ends. Germline loops: CDR1 SGDLS, CDR2 YYNGEE. Here the CDR3 reads CASSVLLYTEAFF. The CDR3 DNA is TGTGCCAGCAGCGTCCTCCTTTACACTGAAGCTTTCTTT.

V is TRBV6-5 and J is TRBJ2-1, with D possibly matching TRBD2 (5 bases). Looked up from germline, CDR1 is MNHEY and CDR2 is SVGAGI. Trimming pared 2 bases from V and 7 bases from J, leaving 9 bases between. This CDR3 region has 13 residues. CDR3 amino acids: CASSYARGNEQFF. CDR3 bases: TGTGCCAGCAGTTACGCTCGGGGTAATGAGCAGTTCTTC.

The gene calls are TRBV3-1 (or the pseudogene TRBV3-2) and TRBJ1-2; 10 bases are a match to TRBD1. The CDR3 extends over 16 amino acids. CDR1 is LGHDT, CDR2 YNNKEL, per germline (reference sequence). Trimming at V came to 4 bases and at J to 2 bases, leaving 7 bases not matched to a gene. CDR3 sequence (DNA): TGTGCCAGCAGCCGCTCGGGACAGGGGCCGAACTATGGCTACACCTTC. Its protein is CASSRSGQGPNYGYTF.

The CDR3 coding sequence is TGTGCCAGCAACGCCCAGGGTGATCCTATGAACACCGGGGAGCTGTTTTTT. This encodes CASNAQGDPMNTGELFF. The rearrangement links TRBV5-6 to TRBJ2-2; tentatively, D is TRBD1 (5 bases). Germline CDR1 reads SGHDT; CDR2 reads YYEEEE. Trimming removed 6 bases from V and 1 base from J, with 19 bases in between. The CDR3 totals 17 residues. The whole variable domain, filled in from reference TRBV5-6 and TRBJ2-2, reads DAGVTQSPTHLIKTRGQQVTLRCSPKSGHDTVSWYQQALGQGPQFIFQYYEEEERQRGNFPDRFSGHQFPNYSSELNVNALLLGDSALYLCASNAQGDPMNTGELFFGEGSRLTVL.